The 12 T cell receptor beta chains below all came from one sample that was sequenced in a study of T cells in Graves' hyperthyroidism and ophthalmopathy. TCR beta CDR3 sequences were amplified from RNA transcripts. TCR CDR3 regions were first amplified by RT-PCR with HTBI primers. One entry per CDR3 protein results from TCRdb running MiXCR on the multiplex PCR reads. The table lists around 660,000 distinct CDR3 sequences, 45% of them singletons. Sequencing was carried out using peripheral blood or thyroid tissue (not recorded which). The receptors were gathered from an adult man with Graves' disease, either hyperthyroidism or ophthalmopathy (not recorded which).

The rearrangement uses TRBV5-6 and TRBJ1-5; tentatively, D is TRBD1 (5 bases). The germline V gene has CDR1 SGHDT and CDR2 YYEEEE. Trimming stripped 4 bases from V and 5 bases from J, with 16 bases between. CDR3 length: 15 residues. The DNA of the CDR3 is TGTGCCAGCAGCCAGGGCGGGGCGGGATATCAGCCCCAGCATTTT. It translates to CASSQGGAGYQPQHF.

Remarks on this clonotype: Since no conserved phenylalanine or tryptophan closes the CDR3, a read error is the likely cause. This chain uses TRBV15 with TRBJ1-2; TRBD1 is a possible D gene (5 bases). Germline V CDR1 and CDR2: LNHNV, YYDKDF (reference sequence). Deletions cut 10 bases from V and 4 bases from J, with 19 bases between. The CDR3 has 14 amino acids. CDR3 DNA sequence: TGTGCCAGCAGTGAATCCAGGGCCGGCTATGGCTACACCCTC. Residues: CASSESRAGYGYTL.

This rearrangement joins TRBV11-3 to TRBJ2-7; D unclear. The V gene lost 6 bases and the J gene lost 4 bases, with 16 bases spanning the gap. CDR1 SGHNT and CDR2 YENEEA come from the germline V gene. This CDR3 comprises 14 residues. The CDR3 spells CASRQVGYGYEQYF. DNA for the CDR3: TGTGCCAGCAGGCAGGTAGGGTATGGTTACGAGCAGTACTTC. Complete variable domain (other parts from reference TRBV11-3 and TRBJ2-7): EAGVVQSPRYKIIEKKQPVAFWCNPISGHNTLYWYLQNLGQGPELLIRYENEEAVDDSQLPKDRFSAERLKGVDSTLKIQPAELGDSAVYLCASRQVGYGYEQYFGPGTRLTVT.

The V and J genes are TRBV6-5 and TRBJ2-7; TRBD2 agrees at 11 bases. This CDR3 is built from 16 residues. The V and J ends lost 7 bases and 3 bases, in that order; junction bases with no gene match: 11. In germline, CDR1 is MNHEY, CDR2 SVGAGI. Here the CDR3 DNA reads TGTGCCAGCACCCCTATCCCGGGACTAGCGGACTACGAGCAGTACTTC. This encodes CASTPIPGLADYEQYF.

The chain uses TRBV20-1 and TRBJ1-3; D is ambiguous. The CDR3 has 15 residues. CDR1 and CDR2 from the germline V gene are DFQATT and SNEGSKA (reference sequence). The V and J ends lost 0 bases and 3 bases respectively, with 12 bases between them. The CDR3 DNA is TGCAGTGCTAGAGATGGTCCAGAGATTGGAAACACCATATATTTT. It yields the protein CSARDGPEIGNTIYF.

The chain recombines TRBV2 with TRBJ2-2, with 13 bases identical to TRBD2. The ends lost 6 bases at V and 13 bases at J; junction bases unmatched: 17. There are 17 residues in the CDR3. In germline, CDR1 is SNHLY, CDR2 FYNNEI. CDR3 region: CASSKGFSGLAGERLFF. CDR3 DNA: TGTGCCAGCAGCAAGGGGTTCTCTGGACTAGCGGGAGAACGGCTGTTTTTT.

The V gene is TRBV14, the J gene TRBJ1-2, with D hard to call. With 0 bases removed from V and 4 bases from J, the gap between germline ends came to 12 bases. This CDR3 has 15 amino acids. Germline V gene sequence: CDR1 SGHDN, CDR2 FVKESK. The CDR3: CASSQDPGIVYGYTF. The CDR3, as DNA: TGTGCCAGCAGCCAAGATCCGGGTATAGTCTATGGCTACACCTTC.

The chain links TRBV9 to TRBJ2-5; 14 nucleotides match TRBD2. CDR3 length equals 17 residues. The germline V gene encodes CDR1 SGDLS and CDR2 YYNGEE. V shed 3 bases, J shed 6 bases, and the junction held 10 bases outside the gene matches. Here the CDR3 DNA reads TGTGCCAGCAGCGGCGGGACTAGCGGGAGTTTTGTGAAGACCCAGTACTTC. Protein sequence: CASSGGTSGSFVKTQYF.

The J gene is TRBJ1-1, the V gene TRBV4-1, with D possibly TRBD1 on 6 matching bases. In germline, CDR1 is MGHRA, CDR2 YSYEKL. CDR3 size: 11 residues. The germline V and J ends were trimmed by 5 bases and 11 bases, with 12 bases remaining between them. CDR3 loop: CASSRRDTAFF. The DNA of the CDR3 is TGCGCCAGCAGCAGACGGGACACGGCTTTCTTT.

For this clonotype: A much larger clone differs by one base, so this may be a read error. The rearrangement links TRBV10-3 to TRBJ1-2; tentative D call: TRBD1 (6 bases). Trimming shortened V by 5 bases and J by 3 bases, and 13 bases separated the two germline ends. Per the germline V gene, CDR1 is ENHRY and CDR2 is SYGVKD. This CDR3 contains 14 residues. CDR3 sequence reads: CAISKPGEDYGYTF. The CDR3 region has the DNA TGTGCCATCAGTAAACCAGGGGAAGACTATGGCTACACCTTC.

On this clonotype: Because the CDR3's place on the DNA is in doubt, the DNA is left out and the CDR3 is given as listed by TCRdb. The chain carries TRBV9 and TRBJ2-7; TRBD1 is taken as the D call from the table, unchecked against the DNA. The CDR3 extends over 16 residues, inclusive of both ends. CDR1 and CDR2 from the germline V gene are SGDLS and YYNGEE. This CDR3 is CASSVGPGTVIDERYF.

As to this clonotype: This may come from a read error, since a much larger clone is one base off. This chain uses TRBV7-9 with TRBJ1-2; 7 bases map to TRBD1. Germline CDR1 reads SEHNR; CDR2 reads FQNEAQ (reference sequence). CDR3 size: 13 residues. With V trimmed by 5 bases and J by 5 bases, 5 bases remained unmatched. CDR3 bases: TGTGCCAGCAGCAAAGGGGGCTCGTATGGCTACACCTTC. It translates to CASSKGGSYGYTF.